The 21 T cell receptor beta chains reported below all come from one sample, sequenced in a study of CD8+ T cells in alopecia areata. Extraction of RNA preceded its reverse transcription into cDNA, which served as the sequencing template. Profiling relied on immunoSEQ multiplex PCR, and the TCRdb table lists in-frame clones only, not all of them. The sample holds a few thousand clones, 70% to 85% seen once. This sample's treatment: oral pan-JAK inhibitor, 5-10 mg twice daily. Peripheral blood and lesional scalp punch biopsies were taken from alopecia areata patients. The sequencing used skin, collected at week 24, from a patient treated with tofacitinib. The receptors derive from a human donor with alopecia areata.

A few counts support this clone. The rearrangement joins TRBV28 to TRBJ1-2, with 7 bases matching TRBD1. The CDR3 consists of 14 residues. The V gene end was trimmed by 8 bases and the J gene end by 5 bases; junction bases not matched to a gene: 11. Germline values: CDR1 MDHEN, CDR2 SYDVKM. CDR3 coding DNA: TGTGCCAGCGGAAGACCGGGACAGCGATATGGCTACACCTTC. The encoded protein is CASGRPGQRYGYTF.

The J gene is TRBJ1-2, the V gene TRBV14; 8 bases line up with TRBD1. The V gene's germline CDR1 is SGHDN and CDR2 FVKESK. CDR3 length: 21 residues. The junction had 25 bases not matched to a gene; V was cut back by 2 bases and J by 5 bases. The chain's CDR3 is CASSQKIYPGQVYNLDYGYTF. Here the CDR3 DNA reads TGTGCCAGCAGCCAAAAAATTTATCCGGGACAGGTCTATAACTTGGATTATGGCTACACCTTC.

This chain links TRBV7-2 with TRBJ2-1; TRBD2 might be the D (5 bases). The CDR3 runs to 17 residues. V lost 0 bases and J 0 bases, leaving 12 bases between the germline ends. Germline V gene data show CDR1 as SGHTA and CDR2 as FQGNSA. The DNA for the CDR3 is TGTGCCAGCAGCTTAGCGCGAGAGCGGAGCTCCTACAATGAGCAGTTCTTC. As protein: CASSLARERSSYNEQFF.

The chain joins TRBV6-1 to TRBJ2-7; perhaps TRBD1 as D (6 bases). Germline CDR1 MNHNS, CDR2 SASEGT. V lost 2 bases and J 3 bases, leaving 23 bases between the germline ends. This CDR3 spans 18 amino acids. CDR3: CASSEKFQVSAGVYEQYF. Here the CDR3 DNA reads TGTGCCAGCAGTGAAAAATTTCAAGTCTCAGCAGGGGTCTACGAGCAGTACTTC.

On this clone: One end of the junction varies from germline; a read error may be responsible. This chain uses TRBV7-9 with TRBJ1-1; D remains ambiguous. Germline V gives CDR1 SEHNR, CDR2 FQNEAQ (reference sequence). The CDR3 length is 15 residues. The chain's CDR3 is CASNLGRTMNTEAFF. The CDR3 DNA is TGTGCCAGCAACTTAGGACGGACCATGAACACTGAAGCTTTCTTT.

The CDR3 coding sequence is TGTGCCAGCAGCTTAGGTACAGCGAAAGAGACCCAGTACTTC. Translation: CASSLGTAKETQYF. J is TRBJ2-5 and V is TRBV7-2, with D hard to call. V shed 1 base and J shed 3 bases, with 9 bases lying between them. CDR3 length: 14 amino acids. Germline V CDR1 and CDR2: SGHTA, FQGNSA.

The chain is built from TRBV29-1 and TRBJ2-5, with unresolved D. The CDR3 runs 13 residues. V lost 5 bases and J 5 bases, leaving 15 bases between the germline ends. The germline gives CDR1 SQVTM, CDR2 ANQGSEA. Here the CDR3 reads CSVQVRVAETQYF. The CDR3 DNA sequence: TGCAGCGTTCAAGTTAGGGTCGCGGAGACCCAGTACTTC.

This clone has more than one count but fewer than ten. CDR3 bases: TGTGCCTGGAGTGTCTCCAGGTATTTTGTCTACACCTTC. This gives the protein CAWSVSRYFVYTF. The chain joins TRBV30 to TRBJ1-2; D is unresolved. Between the trimmed V and J ends, which lost 0 bases and 10 bases, there was a span of 15 bases. This CDR3 has 13 residues. Germline V lookup: CDR1 GTSNPN, CDR2 SVGIG (reference sequence).

This clone was picked up a small number of times. DNA of the CDR3: TGTGCCAGCAGTTATTCAGGGCCGGGGGCCAACGTCCTGACTTTC. The encoded protein is CASSYSGPGANVLTF. This chain uses TRBV6-6 with TRBJ2-6; TRBD1 is a possible D gene (5 bases). Trimming stripped 3 bases from V and 4 bases from J, with 10 bases between. The germline CDR1 and CDR2 sequences are MNHNY and SVGAGI (reference sequence). The CDR3 is made up of 15 amino acids.

This clone was counted between two and nine times. The V call is TRBV18, the J call TRBJ1-1; D call uncertain. The CDR3 sequence is 12 residues long. CDR1 and CDR2 (germline): KGHSH, LQKENI. V was trimmed by 2 bases and J by 1 base, leaving 2 bases between them. CDR3 in amino acids: CASSPGNTEAFF. For the CDR3, the DNA is TGTGCCAGCTCACCAGGGAACACTGAAGCTTTCTTT.

This sequence joins TRBV5-5 and TRBJ1-1, with a possible D match to TRBD1 (5 bases). This CDR3 is built from 15 residues. V lost 1 base, J lost 4 bases, and 14 bases lay in between. CDR1 SGHKS and CDR2 YYEKEE come from the germline V gene (reference sequence). The CDR3 DNA reads as TGTGCCAGCAGCTTGCAGTCGAGGGGCCTCACTGAAGCTTTCTTT. This gives the protein CASSLQSRGLTEAFF.

This chain uses TRBV30 with TRBJ2-1, with 10 nucleotides matching TRBD2. V lost 1 base to trimming and J lost 6 bases; unmatched junction nucleotides: 9. The CDR3 spans 16 residues. CDR1 and CDR2 (germline): GTSNPN, SVGIG (reference sequence). The CDR3 protein is CAWSEKRGGRPNEQFF. CDR3 DNA: TGTGCCTGGAGTGAAAAGCGGGGGGGCCGTCCCAATGAGCAGTTCTTC.

The chain joins TRBV7-2 to TRBJ2-3; 7 bases fit TRBD2. The CDR3 extends over 15 amino acids. V trimming: 7 bases; J trimming: 3 bases; junction bases outside the gene matches: 10. CDR1 SGHTA and CDR2 FQGNSA come from the germline V gene. The CDR3 sequence is CASTSQSGETDTQYF. The CDR3, as DNA: TGTGCCAGCACCTCACAGAGCGGGGAGACAGATACGCAGTATTTT.

The rearrangement links TRBV7-3 to TRBJ1-1, with D unresolved. Germline CDR1 and CDR2: SGHTA and FQGTGA. Trimming left V 2 bases short and J 7 bases short, with 11 bases between. This CDR3 spans 13 amino acids. CDR3 residues: CASSLAPKLEAFF. CDR3 DNA: TGTGCCAGCAGCTTAGCACCTAAACTTGAAGCTTTCTTT.

The rearrangement joins TRBV28 to TRBJ1-5; the D is unclear. This CDR3 spans 10 amino acids. Per germline, CDR1 MDHEN and CDR2 SYDVKM. V was clipped by 5 bases and J by 10 bases, with 6 bases between them. DNA for the CDR3: TGTGCCAGCAGTACGGGACCCCAGCATTTT. It is translated as CASSTGPQHF.

This chain connects TRBV7-8 to TRBJ2-3, with D possibly matching TRBD1 (6 bases). The CDR3 contains 15 residues. Trimming left V 2 bases short and J 8 bases short, with 17 bases between. The V gene's germline CDR1 is SGHVS and CDR2 FQNEAQ. CDR3 sequence: CASSLYRAGTGTQYF. The CDR3 region has the DNA TGTGCCAGCAGCTTATACAGGGCGGGTACGGGTACGCAGTATTTT.

The chain joins TRBV5-1 to TRBJ2-2; D may correspond to TRBD1 or TRBD2 (6 bases each). V lost 0 bases, J lost 3 bases, and 9 bases lay in between. The CDR3 spans 15 residues. CDR1 and CDR2 (germline): SGHRS, YFSETQ. The DNA of the CDR3 is TGCGCCAGCAGCTTGGCGGGGGCCGACACCGGGGAGCTGTTTTTT. Translated, it gives CASSLAGADTGELFF. Based on the CDR3 plus reference TRBV5-1 and TRBJ2-2, the full variable domain is KAGVTQTPRYLIKTRGQQVTLSCSPISGHRSVSWYQQTPGQGLQFLFEYFSETQRNKGNFPGRFSGRQFSNSRSEMNVSTLELGDSALYLCASSLAGADTGELFFGEGSRLTVL.

This clone was seen a handful of times. The chain recombines TRBV29-1 with TRBJ1-1, with D tentatively TRBD1 (5 bases). Germline lookup yields CDR1 SQVTM and CDR2 ANQGSEA. Trimming removed 1 base at V and 3 bases at J, with 12 bases between. The CDR3 is made up of 14 amino acids. This CDR3 is CSVEGGTGDTEAFF. CDR3 sequence (DNA): TGCAGCGTTGAAGGGGGTACGGGGGACACTGAAGCTTTCTTT.

The CDR3 protein is CASRIPGGLGEQFF. CDR3 sequence (DNA): TGTGCCAGCAGGATTCCGGGGGGCTTGGGTGAGCAGTTCTTC. The chain links TRBV6-1 to TRBJ2-1, with D maybe TRBD2 (7 bases). Germline values: CDR1 MNHNS, CDR2 SASEGT. With 6 bases removed from V and 9 bases from J, the gap between germline ends came to 18 bases. The CDR3 has 14 residues.

To note about this clone: Since no conserved phenylalanine or tryptophan closes the CDR3, a read error is the likely cause. This chain joins TRBV19 and TRBJ1-2; 9 positions match TRBD1. Per germline, CDR1 LNHDA and CDR2 SQIVND (reference sequence). The CDR3 consists of 13 residues. V lost 11 bases, J lost 2 bases, and 6 bases stayed unmatched. CDR3 in amino acids: CAVRDRENYGYTL. CDR3 DNA sequence: TGTGCCGTCCGGGACAGGGAGAACTATGGCTACACCCTC.

This sequence joins TRBV30 and TRBJ1-5; 9 positions match TRBD1. Trimming removed 2 bases from V and 4 bases from J; junction bases left unmatched: 6. This CDR3 comprises 15 residues. Per the germline V gene, CDR1 is GTSNPN and CDR2 is SVGIG (reference sequence). CDR3 sequence (DNA): TGTGCCTGGAGTATGACAGGGGGTGGTAATCAGCCCCAGCATTTT. Translated: CAWSMTGGGNQPQHF.